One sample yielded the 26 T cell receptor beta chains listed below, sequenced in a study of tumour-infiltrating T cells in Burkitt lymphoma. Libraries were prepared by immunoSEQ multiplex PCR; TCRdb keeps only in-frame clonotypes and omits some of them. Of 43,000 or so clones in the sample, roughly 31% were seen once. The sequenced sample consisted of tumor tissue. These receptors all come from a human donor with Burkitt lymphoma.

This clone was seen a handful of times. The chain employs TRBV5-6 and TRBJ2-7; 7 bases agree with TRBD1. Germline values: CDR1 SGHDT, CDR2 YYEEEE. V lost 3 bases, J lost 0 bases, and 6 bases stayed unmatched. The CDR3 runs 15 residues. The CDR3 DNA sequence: TGTGCCAGCAGCTACCTACAGGGGAGCTCCTACGAGCAGTACTTC. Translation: CASSYLQGSSYEQYF. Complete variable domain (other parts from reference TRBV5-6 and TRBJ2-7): DAGVTQSPTHLIKTRGQQVTLRCSPKSGHDTVSWYQQALGQGPQFIFQYYEEEERQRGNFPDRFSGHQFPNYSSELNVNALLLGDSALYLCASSYLQGSSYEQYFGPGTRLTVT.

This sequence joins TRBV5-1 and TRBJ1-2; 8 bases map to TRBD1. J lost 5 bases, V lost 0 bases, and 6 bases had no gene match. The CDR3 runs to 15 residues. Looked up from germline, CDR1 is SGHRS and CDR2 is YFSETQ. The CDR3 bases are TGCGCCAGCAGCTTGGTAGGGACAGGAACTTATGGCTACACCTTC. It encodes CASSLVGTGTYGYTF. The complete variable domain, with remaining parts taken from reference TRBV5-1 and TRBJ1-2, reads KAGVTQTPRYLIKTRGQQVTLSCSPISGHRSVSWYQQTPGQGLQFLFEYFSETQRNKGNFPGRFSGRQFSNSRSEMNVSTLELGDSALYLCASSLVGTGTYGYTFGSGTRLTVV.

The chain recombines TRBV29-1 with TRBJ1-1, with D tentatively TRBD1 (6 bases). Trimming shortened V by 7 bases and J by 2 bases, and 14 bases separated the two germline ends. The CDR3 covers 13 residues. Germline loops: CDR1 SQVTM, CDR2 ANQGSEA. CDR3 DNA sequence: TGCAGCGCCGGGGGGCCAACCAACACTGAAGCTTTCTTT. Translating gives CSAGGPTNTEAFF. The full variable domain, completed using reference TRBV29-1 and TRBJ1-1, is SAVISQKPSRDICQRGTSLTIQCQVDSQVTMMFWYRQQPGQSLTLIATANQGSEATYESGFVIDKFPISRPNLTFSTLTVSNMSPEDSSIYLCSAGGPTNTEAFFGQGTRLTVV.

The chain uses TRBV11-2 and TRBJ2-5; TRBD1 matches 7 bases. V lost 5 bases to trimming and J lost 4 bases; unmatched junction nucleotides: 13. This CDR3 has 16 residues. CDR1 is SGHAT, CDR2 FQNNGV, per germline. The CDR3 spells CASSPWTGGTSETQYF. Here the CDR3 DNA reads TGTGCCAGCAGCCCGTGGACAGGCGGAACTTCAGAGACCCAGTACTTC.

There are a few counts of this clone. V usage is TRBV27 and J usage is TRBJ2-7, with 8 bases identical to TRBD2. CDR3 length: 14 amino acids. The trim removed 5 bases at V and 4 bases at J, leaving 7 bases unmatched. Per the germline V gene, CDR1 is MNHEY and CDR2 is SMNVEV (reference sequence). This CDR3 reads CASSKRAGVYEQYF. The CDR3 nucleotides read TGTGCCAGCAGTAAGCGAGCGGGGGTTTACGAGCAGTACTTC.

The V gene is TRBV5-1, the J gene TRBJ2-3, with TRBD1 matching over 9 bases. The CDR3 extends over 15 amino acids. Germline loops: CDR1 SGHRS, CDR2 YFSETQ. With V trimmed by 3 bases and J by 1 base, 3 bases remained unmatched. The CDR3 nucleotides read TGCGCCAGCAGCTGGGGACAGGGACGCACAGATACGCAGTATTTT. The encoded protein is CASSWGQGRTDTQYF.

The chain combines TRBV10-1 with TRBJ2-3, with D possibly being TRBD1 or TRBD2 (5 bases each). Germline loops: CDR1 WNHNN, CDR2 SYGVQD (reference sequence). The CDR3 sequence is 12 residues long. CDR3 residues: CAASRALDTQYF. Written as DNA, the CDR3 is TGCGCTGCTAGCAGGGCGCTAGATACGCAGTATTTT.

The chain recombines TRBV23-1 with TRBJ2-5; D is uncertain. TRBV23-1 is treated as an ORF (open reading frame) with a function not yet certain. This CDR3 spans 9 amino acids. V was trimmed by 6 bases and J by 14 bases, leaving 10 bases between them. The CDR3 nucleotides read TGCGCCAGCAGCCTGCCGCCCTACTTC. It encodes CASSLPPYF.

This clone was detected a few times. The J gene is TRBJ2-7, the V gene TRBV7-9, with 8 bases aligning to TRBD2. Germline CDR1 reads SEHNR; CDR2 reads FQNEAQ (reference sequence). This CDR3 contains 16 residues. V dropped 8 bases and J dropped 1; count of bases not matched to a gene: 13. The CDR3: CASSPPGLAGSYEQYF. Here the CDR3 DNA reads TGTGCCAGCTCCCCGCCGGGCCTAGCGGGTTCCTACGAGCAGTACTTC.

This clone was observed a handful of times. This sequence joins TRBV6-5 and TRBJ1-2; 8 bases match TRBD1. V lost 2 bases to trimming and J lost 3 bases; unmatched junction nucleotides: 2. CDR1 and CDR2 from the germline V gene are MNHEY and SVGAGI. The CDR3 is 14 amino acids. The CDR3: CASSYAGGDYGYTF. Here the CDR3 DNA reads TGTGCCAGCAGTTACGCAGGGGGCGACTATGGCTACACCTTC.

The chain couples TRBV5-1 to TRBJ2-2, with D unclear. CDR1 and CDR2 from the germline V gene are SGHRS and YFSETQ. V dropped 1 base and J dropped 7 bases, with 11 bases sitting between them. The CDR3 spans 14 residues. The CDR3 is CASSLTNKIGELFF. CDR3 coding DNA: TGCGCCAGCAGCTTGACTAATAAGATCGGGGAGCTGTTTTTT.

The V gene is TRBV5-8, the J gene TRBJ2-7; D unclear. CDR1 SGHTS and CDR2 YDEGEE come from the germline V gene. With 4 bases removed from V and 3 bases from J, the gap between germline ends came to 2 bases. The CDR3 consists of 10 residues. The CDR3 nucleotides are TGTGCCAGCAGCCGCTACGAGCAGTACTTC. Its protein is CASSRYEQYF.

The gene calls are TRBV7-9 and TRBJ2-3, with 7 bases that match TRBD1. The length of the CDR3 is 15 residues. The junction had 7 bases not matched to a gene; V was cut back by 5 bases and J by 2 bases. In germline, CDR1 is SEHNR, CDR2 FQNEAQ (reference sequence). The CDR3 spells CASSLGQNPTDTQYF. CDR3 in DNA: TGTGCCAGCAGCCTGGGACAGAACCCCACAGATACGCAGTATTTT.

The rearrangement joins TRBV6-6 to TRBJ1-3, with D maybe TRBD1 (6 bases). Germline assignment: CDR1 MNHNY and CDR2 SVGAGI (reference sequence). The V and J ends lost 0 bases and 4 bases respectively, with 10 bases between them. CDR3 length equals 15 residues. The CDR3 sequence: CASSYSIGGGNTIYF. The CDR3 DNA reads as TGTGCCAGCAGTTACTCGATTGGGGGCGGAAACACCATATATTTT.

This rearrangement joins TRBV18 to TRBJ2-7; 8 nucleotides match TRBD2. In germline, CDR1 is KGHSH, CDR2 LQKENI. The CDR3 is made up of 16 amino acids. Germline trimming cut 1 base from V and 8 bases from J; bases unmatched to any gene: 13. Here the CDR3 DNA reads TGTGCCAGCTCACCACTATCAAGCGGGGGAAGCGGCAAGCAGTACTTC. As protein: CASSPLSSGGSGKQYF.

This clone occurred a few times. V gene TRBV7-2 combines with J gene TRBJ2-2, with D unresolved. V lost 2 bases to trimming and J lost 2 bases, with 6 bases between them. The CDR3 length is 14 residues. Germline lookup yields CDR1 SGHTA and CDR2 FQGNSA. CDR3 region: CASSLLANTGELFF. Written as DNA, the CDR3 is TGTGCCAGCAGCTTACTGGCAAACACCGGGGAGCTGTTTTTT.

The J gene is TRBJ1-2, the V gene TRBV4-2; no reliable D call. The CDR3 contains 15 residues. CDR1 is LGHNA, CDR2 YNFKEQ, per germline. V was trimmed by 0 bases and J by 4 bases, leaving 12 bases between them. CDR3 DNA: TGTGCCAGCAGCCAAGATCTGTTCGCTGTCTATGGCTACACCTTC. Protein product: CASSQDLFAVYGYTF.

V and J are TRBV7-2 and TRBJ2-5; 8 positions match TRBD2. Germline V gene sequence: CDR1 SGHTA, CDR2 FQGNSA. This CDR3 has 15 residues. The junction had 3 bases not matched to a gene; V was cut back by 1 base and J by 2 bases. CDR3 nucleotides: TGTGCCAGCAGCTTAGGCGGGGGGAGACAAGAGACCCAGTACTTC. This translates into CASSLGGGRQETQYF.

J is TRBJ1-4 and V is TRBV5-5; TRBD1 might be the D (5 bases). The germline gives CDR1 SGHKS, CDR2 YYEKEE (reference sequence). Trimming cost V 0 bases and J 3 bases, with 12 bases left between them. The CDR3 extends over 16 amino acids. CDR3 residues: CASSLGQGLPNEKLFF. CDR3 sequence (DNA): TGTGCCAGCAGCTTGGGCCAGGGTCTCCCTAATGAAAAACTGTTTTTT.

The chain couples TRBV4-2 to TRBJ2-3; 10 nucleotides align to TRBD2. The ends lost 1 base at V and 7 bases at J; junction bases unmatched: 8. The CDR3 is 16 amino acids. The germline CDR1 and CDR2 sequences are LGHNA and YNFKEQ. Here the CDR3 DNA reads TGTGCCAGCAGCCAAGTAGCAGCGGGGGGGTTACATACGCAGTATTTT. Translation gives CASSQVAAGGLHTQYF.

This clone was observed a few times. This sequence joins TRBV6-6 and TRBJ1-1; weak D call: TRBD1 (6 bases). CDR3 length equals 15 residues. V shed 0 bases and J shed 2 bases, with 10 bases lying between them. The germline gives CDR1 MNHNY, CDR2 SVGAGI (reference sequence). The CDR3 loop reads CASSYSAGGNTEAFF. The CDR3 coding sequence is TGTGCCAGCAGTTACTCAGCTGGGGGCAACACTGAAGCTTTCTTT.

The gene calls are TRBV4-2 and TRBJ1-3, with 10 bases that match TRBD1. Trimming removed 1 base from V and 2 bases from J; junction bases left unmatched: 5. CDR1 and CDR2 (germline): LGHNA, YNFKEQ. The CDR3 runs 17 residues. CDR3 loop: CASSQGPGQGTGNTIYF. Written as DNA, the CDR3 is TGTGCCAGCAGCCAAGGTCCGGGACAGGGGACTGGAAACACCATATATTTT.

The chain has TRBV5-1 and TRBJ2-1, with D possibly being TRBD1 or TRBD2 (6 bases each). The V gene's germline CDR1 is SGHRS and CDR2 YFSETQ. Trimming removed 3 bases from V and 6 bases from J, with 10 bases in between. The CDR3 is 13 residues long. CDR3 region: CASSSEGVNEQFF. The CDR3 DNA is TGCGCCAGCAGCTCGGAGGGGGTCAATGAGCAGTTCTTC.

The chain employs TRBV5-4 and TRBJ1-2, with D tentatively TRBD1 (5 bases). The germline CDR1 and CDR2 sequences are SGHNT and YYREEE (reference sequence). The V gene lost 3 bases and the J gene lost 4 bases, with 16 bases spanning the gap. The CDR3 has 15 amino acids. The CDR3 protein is CASSSSGRTLYGYTF. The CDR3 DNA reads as TGTGCCAGCAGCTCCTCGGGACGGACCCTCTATGGCTACACCTTC.

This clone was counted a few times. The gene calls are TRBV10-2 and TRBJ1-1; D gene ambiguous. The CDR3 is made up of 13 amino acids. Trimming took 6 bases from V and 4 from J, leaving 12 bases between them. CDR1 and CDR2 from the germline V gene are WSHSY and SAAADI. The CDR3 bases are TGCGCCAGCAGCCCTGACTGGGGCACTGAAGCTTTCTTT. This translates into CASSPDWGTEAFF.

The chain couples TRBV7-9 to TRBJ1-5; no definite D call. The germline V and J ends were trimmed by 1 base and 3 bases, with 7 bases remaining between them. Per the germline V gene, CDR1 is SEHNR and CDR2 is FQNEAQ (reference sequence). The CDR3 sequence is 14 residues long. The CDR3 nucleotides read TGTGCCAGCAGCTTAGGACGGAACAATCAGCCCCAGCATTTT. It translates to CASSLGRNNQPQHF. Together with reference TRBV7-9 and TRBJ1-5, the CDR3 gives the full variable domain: DTGVSQNPRHKITKRGQNVTFRCDPISEHNRLYWYRQTLGQGPEFLTYFQNEAQLEKSRLLSDRFSAERPKGSFSTLEIQRTEQGDSAMYLCASSLGRNNQPQHFGDGTRLSIL.